This TCR beta chain is drawn from a study of T cell responses to AZD1222 COVID-19 vaccine. Study results and limitations: Females outnumbered males among donors, who were mostly white British; clonal diversity was possibly underestimated. Only after the peak T cell response were repertoires sampled. When two AZD1222 doses had been given, Spike-specific TCR breadth and depth rose. Dominant at 160-218 and 743-854, vaccine-associated CD4 TCRs also spanned spike.

Sequencing used immunoSEQ multiplex PCR; TCRdb keeps in-frame clones, though not all of them. The data contain around 100,000 clones, around nine tenths of them singletons. Comment on this clone: Antigen unknown.

V lost 2 bases and J 3 bases, leaving 8 bases between the germline ends. This CDR3 region has 13 residues. Per the germline V gene, CDR1 is SGHRS and CDR2 is YFSETQ. The input for sequencing was peripheral blood, taken on day 0 of AZD1222 vaccination. V is TRBV5-1 and J is TRBJ2-5; no clear D gene. This receptor was taken from an adult in good health. CDR3 region: CASSFGPEETQYF. The CDR3 coding sequence is TGCGCCAGCAGCTTCGGACCGGAAGAGACCCAGTACTTC. Full variable domain (rest looked up from reference TRBV5-1 and TRBJ2-5): KAGVTQTPRYLIKTRGQQVTLSCSPISGHRSVSWYQQTPGQGLQFLFEYFSETQRNKGNFPGRFSGRQFSNSRSEMNVSTLELGDSALYLCASSFGPEETQYFGPGTRLLVL.